Listed below are T cell receptor beta chains from one sample, sequenced in a study of T cells expressing NK-cell markers. TCRdb reprocessed the 5' RACE reads and stores each CDR3 protein as one record, lacking DNA. This listing includes approximately 110,000 distinct CDR3 sequences. Sequenced: blood T cells: a sorted CD56 or NKG2C T cell subset, CD4+ or CD8+ T cells, or bulk PBMC T cells (not recorded which). The receptors stem from a woman between 18 and 69 years old in good health. The CDR3 runs from the conserved cysteine through the conserved F or W.

V,J,length,CDR3
TRBV19,TRBJ2-2,11,CASSMAGELFF
TRBV6-1,TRBJ2-3,13,CASSARFPDTQYF
TRBV6-2/TRBV6-3,TRBJ2-7,16,CASDYDGDRGGHEQYF
TRBV5-6,TRBJ2-3,14,CASSQSTGTDTQYF
TRBV20-1,TRBJ2-5,15,CSARVLGSIQETQYF
TRBV21-1,TRBJ2-5,17,CASRIISGSSLLETQYF
TRBV7-9,TRBJ2-3,11,CAGESTDTQYF
TRBV12-3/TRBV12-4,TRBJ1-1,12,CASQVGGTEAFF
TRBV2,TRBJ2-1,15,CASTTSGGSYNEQFF
TRBV12-5,TRBJ2-3,15,CASAPAGTYADTQYF
TRBV29-1,TRBJ2-3,16,CSVVGLASGRADTQYF
TRBV15,TRBJ2-3,16,CATSRDKTSGRDTQYF
TRBV9,TRBJ2-1,13,CATNPGVGNEQFF
TRBV9,TRBJ2-5,15,CASSVSGLARQTQYF
TRBV12-3/TRBV12-4,TRBJ2-2,13,CASILGPTGELFF
TRBV5-4,TRBJ2-1,16,CASSLWGAGGPNEQFF
TRBV10-3,TRBJ2-5,14,CAISEWDRGETQYF
TRBV29-1,TRBJ2-1,13,CSAWTSGYNEQFF
TRBV20-1,TRBJ2-1,15,CSASLGGGGAGEQFF
TRBV10-3,TRBJ2-7,12,CAISDRGGEQYF
TRBV7-2,TRBJ1-4,14,CASSWGLGSEKLFF
TRBV28,TRBJ2-5,13,CASSGIAGAYGYF
TRBV11-2,TRBJ2-1,16,CASSLGGYRSDNEQFF
TRBV28,TRBJ2-1,15,CASSLQGLGWNEQFF
TRBV5-1,TRBJ2-1,16,CASSLLAGGSYNEQFF
TRBV4-3,TRBJ2-1,17,CASSQVGLSVSYNEQFF
TRBV7-2,TRBJ1-6,13,CASLGQGDSPLHF
TRBV12-3/TRBV12-4,TRBJ2-2,16,CASSFGLASNTGELFF
TRBV7-9,TRBJ2-5,13,CASSLESAETQYF
TRBV20-1,TRBJ2-3,18,CSAYGLASGIASTDTQYF
TRBV21-1,TRBJ2-5,16,CASSTGTSGDQETQYF
TRBV20-1,TRBJ2-7,14,CSARETGVPYEQYF
TRBV7-2,TRBJ2-7,15,CASSLAPTEAYEQYF
TRBV15,TRBJ2-7,14,CATGTSGISYEQYF
TRBV5-1,TRBJ1-1,14,CASSFAVSNTEAFF
TRBV11-2,TRBJ2-2,18,CASSLDFSVAGNTGELFF
TRBV11-2,TRBJ2-1,15,CASREWTSGRNEQFF
TRBV12-3/TRBV12-4,TRBJ2-3,15,CASSLARGSADTQYF
TRBV15,TRBJ2-7,13,CATGNGGAYEQYF
TRBV12-3/TRBV12-4,TRBJ1-1,15,CASSRDSGRFTEAFF
TRBV12-3/TRBV12-4,TRBJ2-3,13,CASSQTSINTQYF
TRBV20-1,TRBJ2-1,20,CSARFRASGGAVRSYNEQFF
TRBV20-1,TRBJ2-7,16,CSARDRGSISAYEQYF
TRBV20-1,TRBJ2-7,13,CSATYGVGYEQYF
TRBV10-1,TRBJ1-2,13,CASGDGGNYGYTF
TRBV29-1,TRBJ2-1,14,CSVEASGDYNEQFF
TRBV7-8,TRBJ2-7,15,CASSSTGLLSYEQYF
TRBV6-2/TRBV6-3,TRBJ1-1,13,CASSILGGTEAFF